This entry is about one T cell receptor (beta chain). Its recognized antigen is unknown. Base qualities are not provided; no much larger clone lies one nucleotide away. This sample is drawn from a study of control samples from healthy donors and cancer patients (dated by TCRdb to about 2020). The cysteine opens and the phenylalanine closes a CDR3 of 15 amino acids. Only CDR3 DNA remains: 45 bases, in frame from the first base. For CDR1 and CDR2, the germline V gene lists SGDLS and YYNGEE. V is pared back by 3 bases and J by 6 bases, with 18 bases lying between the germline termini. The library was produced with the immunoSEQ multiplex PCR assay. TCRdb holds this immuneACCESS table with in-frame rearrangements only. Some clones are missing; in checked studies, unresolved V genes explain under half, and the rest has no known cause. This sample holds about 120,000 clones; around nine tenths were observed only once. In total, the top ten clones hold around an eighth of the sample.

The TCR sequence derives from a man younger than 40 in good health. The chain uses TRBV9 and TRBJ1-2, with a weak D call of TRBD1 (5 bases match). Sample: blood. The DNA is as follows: TGTGCCAGCAGCGGGACCGACAGTTATTATCATGGCTACACCTTC. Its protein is CASSGTDSYYHGYTF.